The 14 T cell receptor beta chains given below trace back to one sample, sequenced in a study of cytomegalovirus exposure and HLA in healthy donors (dated by TCRdb to 2015 to 2018). Library prep was done by the immunoSEQ multiplex PCR assay. For the multiplex PCR, a mixture combining 60 forward primers for TCR Vbeta segments and 13 reverse primers for TCR Jbeta segments was used. Imported from immuneACCESS, the table was reduced by TCRdb to in-frame sequences with V and J called. These copies leave out some clones; in studies compared against another copy, an unresolved V gene accounts for under half, and the cause of the remainder is not known. The sample table shows about 170,000 clones, and roughly 80% are seen once. 0.7% to 0.95% of the sample is taken by the ten largest. Specimen: PBMCs. Receptors were obtained from a woman aged 18-30 years in good health and CMV-seronegative.

The V call is TRBV28, the J call TRBJ2-5; 7 bases line up with TRBD2. This CDR3 comprises 13 residues. With V trimmed by 7 bases and J by 7 bases, 9 bases remained unmatched. Germline CDR1 reads MDHEN; CDR2 reads SYDVKM. The CDR3 loop is CASNGRIAGTQYF. The CDR3 DNA sequence: TGTGCCAGCAACGGGAGGATAGCTGGGACCCAGTACTTC.

The rearrangement links TRBV19 to TRBJ1-1, with TRBD1 as a possible D gene (5 bases). Germline V gene sequence: CDR1 LNHDA, CDR2 SQIVND (reference sequence). The germline V and J ends were trimmed by 5 bases and 0 bases, with 10 bases remaining between them. The length of the CDR3 is 14 residues. CDR3 coding DNA: TGTGCCAGTAGTGCCGGGACTATGAACACTGAAGCTTTCTTT. It translates to CASSAGTMNTEAFF.

This chain's CDR3 is CASSADSLRTDTQYF. The CDR3 bases are TGTGCCAGCAGCGCGGACAGTCTCCGCACAGATACGCAGTATTTT. J is TRBJ2-3 and V is TRBV5-4, with D perhaps TRBD1 (6 bases). V shed 4 bases and J shed 1 base, with 13 bases lying between them. This CDR3 spans 15 amino acids. CDR1 and CDR2 (germline): SGHNT, YYREEE (reference sequence).

This clone was detected only a few times. The chain joins TRBV19 to TRBJ1-5; TRBD1 agrees at 9 bases. The germline CDR1 and CDR2 sequences are LNHDA and SQIVND (reference sequence). V dropped 6 bases and J dropped 3; count of bases not matched to a gene: 9. The CDR3 is 16 residues long. In DNA form, the CDR3 reads TGTGCCAGTAGCGTTACAGGGGGCCCCGTCAATCAGCCCCAGCATTTT. The encoded protein is CASSVTGGPVNQPQHF.

The CDR3 reads CATSDKASYGYTF. The CDR3 DNA is TGTGCCACCTCGGACAAGGCTTCCTATGGCTACACCTTC. The V call is TRBV10-3, the J call TRBJ1-2, with D perhaps TRBD1 (5 bases). Trimming pared 10 bases from V and 4 bases from J, leaving 16 bases between. The CDR3 is 13 residues long. CDR1 and CDR2 from the germline V gene are ENHRY and SYGVKD.

The rearrangement links TRBV28 to TRBJ2-1, with no clear D. V was pared by 3 bases and J by 4 bases, with 13 bases between. This CDR3 has 15 amino acids. CDR1 and CDR2 from the germline V gene are MDHEN and SYDVKM. In DNA, the CDR3 is TGTGCCAGCAGTTTTGAGCCCCTGGAGTACAATGAGCAGTTCTTC. Protein sequence: CASSFEPLEYNEQFF.

The rearrangement links TRBV12-5 to TRBJ2-1, with 9 bases identical to TRBD2. CDR3 length equals 16 residues. V was clipped by 2 bases and J by 9 bases; unmatched bases: 11. CDR1 is LGHNT and CDR2 is FRNRAP in the germline V gene. The CDR3 region has the DNA TGTGCTAGTGGTTTGTCCCTCGGGACTAGCCCCCCTGAGCAGTTCTTC. Amino acid sequence: CASGLSLGTSPPEQFF. The full variable domain, its missing parts supplied by reference TRBV12-5 and TRBJ2-1, is DARVTQTPRHKVTEMGQEVTMRCQPILGHNTVFWYRQTMMQGLELLAYFRNRAPLDDSGMPKDRFSAEMPDATLATLKIQPSEPRDSAVYFCASGLSLGTSPPEQFFGPGTRLTVL.

The rearrangement uses TRBV28 and TRBJ2-6; 7 nucleotides match TRBD1. The CDR3 runs 17 residues. Germline assignment: CDR1 MDHEN and CDR2 SYDVKM. V was clipped by 6 bases and J by 0 bases; unmatched bases: 8. CDR3 amino acids: CASRSQDRLSGANVLTF. The DNA for the CDR3 is TGTGCCAGCAGGAGCCAGGACAGGCTCTCTGGGGCCAACGTCCTGACTTTC.

With regard to this clone: The junction and the germline gene differ at one end; a read error may be behind it. The J gene is TRBJ1-1, the V gene TRBV6-6; D gene ambiguous. This CDR3 is built from 14 residues. Germline CDR1 reads MNHNY; CDR2 reads SVGAGI (reference sequence). As DNA, the CDR3 is TGTGTCAGCAGAACCGCGGGAGTGAACACTGAAGCTTTCTTT. It is translated as CVSRTAGVNTEAFF.

The V call is TRBV7-2, the J call TRBJ2-1; a possible D gene is TRBD2 (5 bases). This CDR3 has 11 amino acids. V gave up 4 bases and J gave up 13 bases, with 11 bases separating them. Germline CDR1 reads SGHTA; CDR2 reads FQGNSA. The CDR3 DNA is TGTGCCAGCAGCTCAAGACTAATTCAGTTCTTC. Its translation: CASSSRLIQFF.

The rearrangement joins TRBV18 to TRBJ1-1; 7 positions match TRBD1. J gave up 1 base and V 4 bases, and 6 bases lay outside the gene matches. CDR1 and CDR2 from the germline V gene are KGHSH and LQKENI. The CDR3 has 15 residues. CDR3 loop: CASSQYRGSNTEAFF. The CDR3 nucleotides read TGTGCCAGCTCACAGTACAGGGGCTCGAACACTGAAGCTTTCTTT.

The rearrangement uses TRBV12-5 and TRBJ2-1, with D unresolved. Germline V CDR1 and CDR2: LGHNT, FRNRAP. The CDR3 is 15 residues long. V gave up 5 bases and J gave up 3 bases, with 14 bases separating them. The DNA for the CDR3 is TGTGCTAGTGGTCTAGACGTGTCTGGCTACAATGAGCAGTTCTTC. Amino acids: CASGLDVSGYNEQFF.

The rearrangement links TRBV30 to TRBJ1-5; D gene ambiguous. Germline V gene data show CDR1 as GTSNPN and CDR2 as SVGIG (reference sequence). The CDR3 totals 16 residues. V was clipped by 3 bases and J by 3 bases, with 18 bases between them. In DNA, the CDR3 is TGTGCCTGGAGCCACTACTCCGGGAACCCCAATCAGCCCCAGCATTTT. This sequence encodes CAWSHYSGNPNQPQHF.

The V gene is TRBV14, the J gene TRBJ1-1, with D possibly being TRBD1 (5 bases). CDR1 and CDR2 from the germline V gene are SGHDN and FVKESK. V lost 0 bases to trimming and J lost 4 bases, with 15 bases between them. The CDR3 has 16 residues. CDR3 DNA sequence: TGTGCCAGCAGCCAAGATGGGGGGGAGGTATTCACTGAAGCTTTCTTT. It encodes CASSQDGGEVFTEAFF.